The 4 T cell receptor beta chains given below trace back to one sample, sequenced in a study of early T cells in non-severe SARS-CoV-2 infection (dated by TCRdb to about 2021). The library relied on 5' RACE. The instrument was a NextSeq 500. The raw public data were reprocessed by TCRdb itself: fastp quality trimming at Q25, MiXCR clonotype calling, in-frame beta chains only. Rows with a matching CDR3 protein are joined into one entry that keeps the most common DNA and genes. The sample has tens of thousands of distinct CDR3 sequences on record, more than 12% of them singletons. The ten most abundant clones make up roughly 3.8% of the sample. The sample consisted of whole blood, taken at baseline. Source of these receptors: an adult who was a healthcare worker with PCR-confirmed SARS-CoV-2 infection or an uninfected control (not recorded which).

This clonotype occurred a few times. The CDR3 nucleotides are TGTGCCAGCAGACCCACCGGGACAGGGGGCCAAGAGACCCAGTACTTC. Translated: CASRPTGTGGQETQYF. V usage is TRBV7-9 and J usage is TRBJ2-5; the match to TRBD1 covers 11 bases. Germline V gene data show CDR1 as SEHNR and CDR2 as FQNEAQ (reference sequence). CDR3 length: 16 amino acids. V lost 6 bases and J lost 1; bases outside the gene matches: 7. The complete variable domain, with remaining parts taken from reference TRBV7-9 and TRBJ2-5, reads DTGVSQNPRHKITKRGQNVTFRCDPISEHNRLYWYRQTLGQGPEFLTYFQNEAQLEKSRLLSDRFSAERPKGSFSTLEIQRTEQGDSAMYLCASRPTGTGGQETQYFGPGTRLLVL.

This clonotype was found many times. This chain connects TRBV28 to TRBJ2-3, with 14 bases identical to TRBD2. V trimming: 6 bases; J trimming: 1 base; junction bases outside the gene matches: 9. Germline V gene data show CDR1 as MDHEN and CDR2 as SYDVKM. This CDR3 comprises 18 residues. The CDR3 protein is CASRDRGLAGARTDTQYF. The DNA of the CDR3 is TGTGCCAGCAGGGACAGGGGACTAGCGGGAGCCCGCACAGATACGCAGTATTTT.

The rearrangement uses TRBV7-9 and TRBJ1-6; TRBD1 is a possible D gene (6 bases). The CDR3 totals 15 residues. CDR1 SEHNR and CDR2 FQNEAQ come from the germline V gene (reference sequence). V shed 3 bases and J shed 6 bases, with 12 bases lying between them. The CDR3 loop reads CASSFTGMGNSPLHF. The DNA for the CDR3 is TGTGCCAGCAGCTTTACAGGGATGGGTAATTCACCCCTCCACTTT.

For the CDR3, the DNA is TGTGCCAGCTCACCTCTACGGGACAGGGGGAATGAGCAGTTCTTC. This translates into CASSPLRDRGNEQFF. This chain links TRBV18 with TRBJ2-1; TRBD1 agrees at 11 bases. V shed 3 bases, J shed 7 bases, and the junction held 5 bases outside the gene matches. This CDR3 region has 15 residues. Germline V gene lookup returns CDR1 KGHSH and CDR2 LQKENI.